This TCR beta chain appears in the sequencing data of a study of OX40 agonist ivuxolimab in advanced cancers. Across the whole study: There were three patients with partial responses, one having hepatocellular carcinoma and two cutaneous melanoma. Study outcomes and limitations: The study found that CD8+ T cells averaged more expanded clones than CD4+. Antigen targets of the expanded peripheral T cells went undetermined. Partial responders at 0.1-3.0 mg/kg had among the lowest clonal expansion.

V was shortened by 5 bases and J by 3 bases, with 17 bases between the two germline ends. CDR1 is MGHDK and CDR2 is SYGVNS in the germline V gene. CDR3 length equals 16 residues. Produced via immunoSEQ multiplex PCR; TCRdb's table is partial and in-frame only. Of about 74,000 clones listed, 88% are singletons. As for this clone: The antigen remains undetermined.

The material sequenced was CD4+ or CD8+ T cells sorted from blood, taken in a trial of the OX40 agonist ivuxolimab. This sequence originates from an adult with an advanced solid tumor such as melanoma, head and neck, liver or kidney cancer. The rearrangement links TRBV25-1 to TRBJ1-3; weak D call: TRBD1 (6 bases). The CDR3: CASSPHRVLSGNTIYF. CDR3 sequence (DNA): TGTGCCAGCAGTCCCCACAGGGTGTTGAGTGGAAACACCATATATTTT.